Presented here are 4 T cell receptor beta chains from one specimen sequenced in a study of vaccination effects on CD4 cells after COVID-19. Assay: immunoSEQ multiplex PCR; the TCRdb copy retains only in-frame clones and omits some. The data contain about 45,000 clones, around 72% of them singletons. ViraFEST expansion of antigen-specific CD4+ T cells with viral peptide pools preceded sequencing. Having been cultured for about 10 days, the cells underwent CD4+ T cell isolation. The person had a PCR-confirmed SARS-CoV-2 infection during March to December 2020. These TCRs are of unknown antigen specificity. The sample was CD4+ T cells from PBMCs cultured with a peptide pool, taken before COVID-19 vaccination. The receptors shown here come from a human donor who had a prior SARS-CoV-2 infection.

The chain uses TRBV5-5 and TRBJ2-7; 11 bases agree with TRBD2. Germline V CDR1 and CDR2: SGHKS, YYEKEE (reference sequence). The V gene end was trimmed by 0 bases and the J gene end by 3 bases; junction bases not matched to a gene: 2. This CDR3 has 15 residues. CDR3 loop: CASSLDSGGGYEQYF. CDR3 bases: TGTGCCAGCAGCTTGGATAGCGGGGGGGGCTACGAGCAGTACTTC.

J is TRBJ2-1 and V is TRBV6-6; 7 bases are shared with TRBD2. Losses at the gene ends were 6 bases for V and 7 bases for J; bases not matched to a gene: 15. This CDR3 spans 16 amino acids. CDR1 and CDR2 (germline): MNHNY, SVGAGI (reference sequence). CDR3 sequence reads: CASSETSWSSGNEQFF. CDR3 sequence (DNA): TGTGCCAGCAGCGAGACTAGCTGGTCAAGTGGGAATGAGCAGTTCTTC.

The chain has TRBV12-3 or TRBV12-4 and TRBJ1-5; D not resolved. The CDR3 is 12 amino acids. Trimming removed 1 base at V and 6 bases at J, with 4 bases between. The CDR3 bases are TGTGCCAGCAGTTTAGGTTCTCAGCCCCAGCATTTT. Its translation: CASSLGSQPQHF.

This sequence joins TRBV5-1 and TRBJ2-3; 7 bases align to TRBD2. The germline CDR1 and CDR2 sequences are SGHRS and YFSETQ. The CDR3 is 15 residues long. Unmatched junction bases numbered 7, after V lost 0 bases and J lost 6 bases. Written as DNA, the CDR3 is TGCGCCAGCAGCTTGGCGGGGAACGGGGGGGATACGCAGTATTTT. Translating gives CASSLAGNGGDTQYF.